These T cell receptor beta chains were read from a single sample in a study of beta chain features in type 1 diabetes. Profiling relied on immunoSEQ multiplex PCR, and the TCRdb table lists in-frame clones only, not all of them. The sample records 110,000 to 150,000 clones, around a tenth being singletons. Sequenced: central memory CD4+ T cells from blood. These receptor sequences come from a middle-aged woman in good health. Both conserved end residues are part of each CDR3. The D gene is left open where the match is weak. Not all rows give a size; the values are once, few, many and, for expanded clones, a class.

J gene,D gene,clone size,V gene,CDR3 DNA,CDR3 protein
TRBJ2-4,.,.,TRBV23-1,TGCGCCAGCAGTCGGCAGGAAATACTAGCCAAAAACATTCAGTACTTC,CASSRQEILAKNIQYF
TRBJ2-5,.,.,TRBV5-4,TGTGCCAGCAGCTTGGTTCGGGGACAAGAGACCCAGTACTTC,CASSLVRGQETQYF
TRBJ2-3,.,few,TRBV11-3,TGTGCCAGCAGCTCCAACAGGGCGGCAGATACGCAGTATTTT,CASSSNRAADTQYF
TRBJ1-2,.,.,TRBV7-9,TGTGCCAGCAGCTTGGAGGGGAACTATGGCTACACCTTC,CASSLEGNYGYTF
TRBJ2-1,.,.,TRBV2,TGTGCCAGCAAGTTCGGGGGTGGCTCCTACAATGAGCAGTTCTTC,CASKFGGGSYNEQFF
TRBJ2-3,TRBD2,few,TRBV11-2,TGTGCCAGCAGCACTAGACTAGCGGGGGCGCCAGATACGCAGTATTTT,CASSTRLAGAPDTQYF
TRBJ2-3,.,.,TRBV2,TGTGCCAGCAGCCTCCGGGTGCCAGATACGCAGTATTTT,CASSLRVPDTQYF
TRBJ1-1,TRBD1,.,TRBV6-5,TGTGCCAGCAGTTTGGGACAGAGGAACACTGAAGCTTTCTTT,CASSLGQRNTEAFF
TRBJ2-3,.,.,TRBV12-5,TGTGCTAGTGGTCTCACTCCAGATACGCAGTATTTT,CASGLTPDTQYF
TRBJ2-5,TRBD1,few,TRBV18,TGTGCCAGCTCACCCGGGGACAGCCTCCAAGAGACCCAGTACTTC,CASSPGDSLQETQYF
TRBJ1-5,TRBD1,.,TRBV4-3,TGCGCCAGCAGCCAAGACAGGGGGCGTGGGCAGCCCCAGCATTTT,CASSQDRGRGQPQHF
TRBJ2-1,TRBD2,few,TRBV7-6,TGTGCCAGCAGCTTAGTGGCTAGCGGCTACAATGAGCAGTTCTTC,CASSLVASGYNEQFF
TRBJ1-6,TRBD1,.,TRBV14,TGTGCCAGCAGCCAAACGACAGGGGGCGGCTCACCCCTCCACTTT,CASSQTTGGGSPLHF
TRBJ1-1,TRBD1,.,TRBV5-4,TGTGCCAGCAGCTTGGGGGACAGAACTACGGCTTTCTTT,CASSLGDRTTAFF
TRBJ1-4,.,.,TRBV29-1,TGCAGCGTTGCAGGGTCAACTAATGAAAAACTGTTTTTT,CSVAGSTNEKLFF
TRBJ2-5,.,.,TRBV7-8,TGTGCCAGCACCAAGATCTACGGGTTGTCGGGGGAGACCCAGTACTTC,CASTKIYGLSGETQYF
TRBJ2-7,.,many,TRBV7-9,TGTGCCAGCAGCTTCCAGTCGGAGCAGTACTTC,CASSFQSEQYF